Presented here are 22 T cell receptor beta chains from one specimen sequenced in a study of identical twins. TCRdb fed the 5' RACE reads into MiXCR, producing one record per CDR3 protein. This sample has around 530,000 distinct CDR3 sequences, with 15% found just once. These data were also reused for a study on yellow fever vaccine responses in identical twins.

The sequenced sample was CD4+ T cells sorted from blood. These receptors were collected from a young woman in good health.

Remarks on this clonotype: The junction departs from the called germline gene at one end, perhaps through a read error. The chain has TRBV11-2 and TRBJ2-4; 10 bases map to TRBD1. CDR3 length: 15 amino acids. Germline lookup yields CDR1 SGHAT and CDR2 FQNNGV. The DNA for the CDR3 is TGTGCCAGCAGCCTAGAAGGACAGGGGGGGAACATTCAGTACTTC. Translated: CASSLEGQGGNIQYF.

This clonotype came up a few times. The chain couples TRBV10-3 to TRBJ2-1; TRBD2 matches at 12 bases. Germline loops: CDR1 ENHRY, CDR2 SYGVKD. V was clipped by 4 bases and J by 6 bases; unmatched bases: 7. The CDR3 spans 16 residues. The CDR3 region has the DNA TGTGCCATCAGTGGTTATCTAGCGGGGGGGCCCAATGAGCAGTTCTTC. This gives the protein CAISGYLAGGPNEQFF.

This clonotype was observed a handful of times. The J gene is TRBJ2-5, the V gene TRBV12-3 or TRBV12-4; 13 bases line up with TRBD2. J gave up 2 bases and V 4 bases, and 4 bases lay outside the gene matches. This CDR3 is built from 16 residues. The CDR3: CASSSLAGGVQETQYF. The CDR3 nucleotides read TGTGCCAGCAGTTCACTAGCGGGGGGGGTTCAAGAGACCCAGTACTTC.

This clonotype showed up many times. The V and J genes are TRBV28 and TRBJ2-3, with TRBD1 matching 7 bases. The CDR3 covers 14 residues. The V gene's germline CDR1 is MDHEN and CDR2 SYDVKM. V lost 6 bases to trimming and J lost 1 base; unmatched junction nucleotides: 4. As DNA, the CDR3 is TGTGCCAGCAGACGTGACAGGGGCACAGATACGCAGTATTTT. Amino acid sequence: CASRRDRGTDTQYF.

This clonotype has just a few counts. CDR3 loop: CASSHARASGNEQYF. The DNA of the CDR3 is TGTGCCAGCAGCCATGCCCGTGCTAGCGGGAACGAGCAGTACTTC. The J gene is TRBJ2-7, the V gene TRBV7-2; 9 bases agree with TRBD2. The CDR3 consists of 15 residues. The V gene end was trimmed by 5 bases and the J gene end by 5 bases; junction bases not matched to a gene: 10. Germline CDR1 and CDR2: SGHTA and FQGNSA.

There are a few counts of this clonotype. The V and J genes are TRBV18 and TRBJ2-7; no firm D call. CDR3 length equals 15 residues. CDR1 is KGHSH and CDR2 is LQKENI in the germline V gene. Trimming took off 3 bases at V and 0 bases at J, with 12 bases between the two ends. CDR3 loop: CASSPRLGFSYEQYF. In nucleotides, the CDR3 is TGTGCCAGCTCACCGAGACTTGGGTTCTCCTACGAGCAGTACTTC.

This clonotype was detected only a few times. The chain is built from TRBV9 and TRBJ2-1; D gene unclear. The CDR3 consists of 15 residues. The germline CDR1 and CDR2 sequences are SGDLS and YYNGEE. Trimming cost V 4 bases and J 1 base, with 12 bases left between them. CDR3 amino acids: CASSKDGNSYNEQFF. The CDR3 region has the DNA TGTGCCAGCAGCAAGGACGGCAATTCCTACAATGAGCAGTTCTTC. The entire variable domain, with the rest obtained from reference TRBV9 and TRBJ2-1, is as follows: DSGVTQTPKHLITATGQRVTLRCSPRSGDLSVYWYQQSLDQGLQFLIQYYNGEERAKGNILERFSAQQFPDLHSELNLSSLELGDSALYFCASSKDGNSYNEQFFGPGTRLTVL.

In its sample, this clonotype was seen a few times. The chain has TRBV5-1 and TRBJ2-1; a weak D match, TRBD2 (6 bases). The V end was cut by 0 bases, the J end by 7 bases, with 11 bases between. This CDR3 has 14 amino acids. Per germline, CDR1 SGHRS and CDR2 YFSETQ. The CDR3 here is CASSLAGGANEQFF. The CDR3 region has the DNA TGCGCCAGCAGCTTGGCCGGGGGAGCAAATGAGCAGTTCTTC.

The chain recombines TRBV6-5 with TRBJ2-1; 11 nucleotides line up with TRBD2. V was pared by 2 bases and J by 10 bases, with 10 bases of the junction left unmatched. Germline CDR1 and CDR2: MNHEY and SVGAGI. This CDR3 contains 16 residues. The CDR3 is CASSYPSGGLVGEQFF. The CDR3 DNA reads as TGTGCCAGCAGTTACCCTAGCGGGGGGCTCGTGGGGGAGCAGTTCTTC.

This clonotype showed up many times. The chain combines TRBV7-2 with TRBJ1-3; D ambiguous. The CDR3 is 18 residues long. The V and J ends lost 1 base and 0 bases respectively, with 16 bases between them. Germline V lookup: CDR1 SGHTA, CDR2 FQGNSA. In DNA form, the CDR3 reads TGTGCCAGCAGCTTAGGGCGAGGGCTTGTTCTCTCTGGAAACACCATATATTTT. It translates to CASSLGRGLVLSGNTIYF.

V gene TRBV21-1 combines with J gene TRBJ2-7. TRBV21-1 has pseudogene status. This CDR3 region has 12 residues. DNA for the CDR3: TGTGCCAGCAGCAAAGACAGCCGCGGGCAGTACGTC. Translation gives CASSKDSRGQYV.

The V call is TRBV5-1, the J call TRBJ2-1, with 8 bases that match TRBD1. This CDR3 is built from 16 residues. V lost 0 bases and J lost 7; bases outside the gene matches: 9. The germline CDR1 and CDR2 sequences are SGHRS and YFSETQ. The CDR3 sequence: CASSLAAGQGSNEQFF. For the CDR3, the DNA is TGCGCCAGCAGCTTGGCGGCTGGACAGGGAAGTAATGAGCAGTTCTTC.

The J gene is TRBJ2-1, the V gene TRBV11-2; the match to TRBD1 covers 7 bases. The J segment lost 2 bases and the V segment lost 4 bases, leaving 5 bases of the junction unmatched. CDR3 length equals 15 residues. Germline CDR1 and CDR2: SGHAT and FQNNGV. CDR3 nucleotide sequence: TGTGCCAGCAGCTCGACAGGGTGGGCCTACAATGAGCAGTTCTTC. This codes for CASSSTGWAYNEQFF.

This clonotype appeared a few times. V and J are TRBV4-1 and TRBJ1-2, with TRBD1 matching over 9 bases. J lost 3 bases, V lost 3 bases, and 14 bases had no gene match. The germline CDR1 and CDR2 sequences are MGHRA and YSYEKL. The length of the CDR3 is 18 residues. The CDR3 protein is CASSHQPPPGQGDYGYTF. The CDR3 DNA sequence: TGCGCCAGCAGCCACCAACCCCCACCGGGACAGGGAGACTATGGCTACACCTTC.

This clonotype occurred a few times. The V call is TRBV20-1, the J call TRBJ2-7, with 10 bases identical to TRBD2. V lost 8 bases and J lost 4; bases outside the gene matches: 8. Germline values: CDR1 DFQATT, CDR2 SNEGSKA (reference sequence). The CDR3 is made up of 13 amino acids. CDR3: CSPTLAGAYEQYV. CDR3 coding DNA: TGCAGTCCAACTCTAGCGGGAGCATACGAGCAGTACGTC.

This clonotype was picked up a small number of times. This chain joins TRBV3-1 and TRBJ1-1, with D possibly TRBD1 on 5 matching bases. Looked up from germline, CDR1 is LGHDT and CDR2 is YNNKEL (reference sequence). V lost 8 bases to trimming and J lost 2 bases, with 15 bases between them. This CDR3 is 14 amino acids long. The CDR3 bases are TGTGCCAGCCGAGAAAGGGGTGGCAACACTGAAGCTTTCTTT. Translation: CASRERGGNTEAFF.

The chain carries TRBV25-1 and TRBJ2-7; a weak D match, TRBD1 (6 bases). The CDR3 is 13 amino acids. V gave up 1 base and J gave up 4 bases, with 8 bases separating them. CDR1 and CDR2 from the germline V gene are MGHDK and SYGVNS. The chain's CDR3 is CASSESRGYEQYF. CDR3 DNA sequence: TGTGCCAGCAGTGAATCCAGGGGTTACGAGCAGTACTTC.

A few counts support this clonotype. The chain links TRBV15 to TRBJ2-1; TRBD1 matches at 7 bases. V lost 5 bases and J lost 6; bases outside the gene matches: 4. This CDR3 is 13 amino acids long. CDR1 and CDR2 (germline): LNHNV, YYDKDF (reference sequence). CDR3 sequence: CATSPRTGNEQFF. CDR3 DNA: TGTGCCACCAGCCCTCGGACAGGCAATGAGCAGTTCTTC.

Only a few counts were recorded for this clonotype. This chain connects TRBV9 to TRBJ2-3; TRBD2 matches at 8 bases. CDR3 length: 16 amino acids. Trimming at V came to 4 bases and at J to 2 bases, leaving 9 bases not matched to a gene. In germline, CDR1 is SGDLS, CDR2 YYNGEE. CDR3 sequence: CASSLRIAGNTDTQYF. DNA of the CDR3: TGTGCCAGCAGCCTCCGGATAGCGGGGAACACAGATACGCAGTATTTT.

The sample holds a few counts of this clonotype. This chain connects TRBV20-1 to TRBJ1-5; D gene uncertain. V gave up 6 bases and J gave up 2 bases, with 14 bases separating them. In germline, CDR1 is DFQATT, CDR2 SNEGSKA (reference sequence). The CDR3 has 14 amino acids. For the CDR3, the DNA is TGCAGTGCCGGGGAAACTGTGGGCAATCAGCCCCAGCATTTT. Protein product: CSAGETVGNQPQHF.

This clonotype showed up just a few times. The chain links TRBV7-9 to TRBJ1-4, with D possibly TRBD1 on 5 matching bases. The CDR3 sequence is 13 residues long. V shed 7 bases and J shed 5 bases, with 11 bases lying between them. From germline, CDR1 is SEHNR and CDR2 FQNEAQ (reference sequence). CDR3 sequence: CASKRGVNEKLFF. The CDR3 DNA sequence: TGTGCCAGCAAAAGGGGAGTCAATGAAAAACTGTTTTTT.

At least ten counts were recorded for this clonotype. The J gene is TRBJ1-5, the V gene TRBV12-3 or TRBV12-4; 10 positions agree with TRBD1. V lost 2 bases and J lost 6; bases outside the gene matches: 7. This CDR3 comprises 16 residues. Here the CDR3 DNA reads TGTGCCAGCAGTTTATGGGGACAGGGGTCACTTCAGCCCCAGCATTTT. Translated, it gives CASSLWGQGSLQPQHF.